This T cell receptor beta chain was observed in a study of cytomegalovirus exposure and HLA in healthy donors. Amplification used 60 Vbeta primers and 13 Jbeta primers. Some clones are missing from TCRdb's copy, which holds only in-frame ones; the method was immunoSEQ multiplex PCR. The sample has 80,000 to 95,000 clones, 70% to 75% seen once; the top ten hold around 16%. The donors comprised healthy bone marrow donors. V was clipped by 4 bases and J by 1 base; unmatched bases: 8. The length of the CDR3 is 16 residues. Germline assignment: CDR1 SGHTA and CDR2 FQGNSA. This TCR was sampled from a woman aged 18-30 years in good health and CMV-seropositive. Source material: PBMCs. This chain connects TRBV7-2 to TRBJ2-5, with 8 positions matching TRBD2. DNA for the CDR3: TGTGCCAGCAGCTCAACGGGACGGGGGGGCCAAGAGACCCAGTACTTC. Its protein product is CASSSTGRGGQETQYF.